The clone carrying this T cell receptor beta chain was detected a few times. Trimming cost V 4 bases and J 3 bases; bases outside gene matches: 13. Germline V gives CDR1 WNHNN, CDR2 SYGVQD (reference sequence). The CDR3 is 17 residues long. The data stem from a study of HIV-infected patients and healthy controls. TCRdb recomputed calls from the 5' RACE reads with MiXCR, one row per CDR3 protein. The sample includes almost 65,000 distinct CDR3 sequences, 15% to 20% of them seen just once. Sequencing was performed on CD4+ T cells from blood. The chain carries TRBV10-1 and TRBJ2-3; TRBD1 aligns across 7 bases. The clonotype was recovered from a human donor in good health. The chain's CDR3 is CASSGPSTGSLTDTQYF. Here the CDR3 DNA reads TGCGCCAGCAGTGGGCCCTCGACAGGGAGTTTAACAGATACGCAGTATTTT.